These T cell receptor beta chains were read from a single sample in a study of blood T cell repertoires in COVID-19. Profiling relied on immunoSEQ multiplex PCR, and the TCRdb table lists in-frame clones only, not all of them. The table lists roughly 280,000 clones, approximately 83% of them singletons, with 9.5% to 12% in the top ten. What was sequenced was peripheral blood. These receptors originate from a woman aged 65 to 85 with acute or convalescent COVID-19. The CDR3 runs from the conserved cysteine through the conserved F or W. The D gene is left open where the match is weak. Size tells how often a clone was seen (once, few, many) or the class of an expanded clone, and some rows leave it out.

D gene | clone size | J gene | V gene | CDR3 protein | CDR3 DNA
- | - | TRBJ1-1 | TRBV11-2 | CASSRQPDYEAFF | TGTGCCAGCAGCCGACAGCCTGATTATGAAGCTTTCTTT
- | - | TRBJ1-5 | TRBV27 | CATALGSRQPQHF | TGTGCCACTGCGTTAGGGAGCAGGCAGCCCCAGCATTTT
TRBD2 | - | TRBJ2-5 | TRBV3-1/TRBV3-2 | CASSQGTSGGETQYF | TGTGCCAGCAGCCAAGGGACTAGCGGGGGGGAGACCCAGTACTTC
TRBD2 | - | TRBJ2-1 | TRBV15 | CATSRRGGYNEQFF | TGTGCCACCAGCAGACGCGGGGGCTACAATGAGCAGTTCTTC
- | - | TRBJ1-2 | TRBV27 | CASRSLGGRANYGYTF | TGTGCCAGCAGATCCCTGGGGGGGCGAGCTAACTATGGCTACACCTTC
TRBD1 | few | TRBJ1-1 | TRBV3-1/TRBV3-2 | CASSHGTGAFF | TGTGCCAGCAGCCACGGGACAGGAGCTTTCTTT
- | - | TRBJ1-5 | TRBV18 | CASSPAIDQPQHF | TGTGCCAGCTCACCGGCCATCGATCAGCCCCAGCATTTT
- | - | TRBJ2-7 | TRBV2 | CASSESRLAEQYF | TGTGCCAGCAGTGAGTCCCGACTCGCCGAGCAGTACTTC
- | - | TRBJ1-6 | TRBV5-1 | CASSAGTPVQPLHF | TGCGCCAGCAGCGCCGGGACTCCCGTGCAGCCCCTCCACTTT
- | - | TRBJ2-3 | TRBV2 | CASSAAGATDTQYF | TGTGCCAGCAGTGCGGCGGGGGCCACAGATACGCAGTATTTT
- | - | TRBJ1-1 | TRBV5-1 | CASSLDQAMNTEAFF | TGCGCCAGCAGCTTGGATCAGGCGATGAACACTGAAGCTTTCTTT
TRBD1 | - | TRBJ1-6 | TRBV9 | CASSVGQGGSPLHF | TGTGCCAGCAGCGTAGGTCAGGGGGGCTCACCCCTCCACTTT
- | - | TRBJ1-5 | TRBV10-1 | CASSDTTNQPQHF | TGCGCCAGCTCCGACACCACCAATCAGCCCCAGCATTTT
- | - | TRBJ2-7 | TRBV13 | CASSLGLAAGYEQYF | TGTGCCAGCAGCTTAGGCCTCGCCGCGGGTTACGAGCAGTACTTC
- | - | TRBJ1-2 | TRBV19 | CASSPRGAGHYGYTF | TGTGCCAGTAGTCCCCGCGGGGCCGGACACTATGGCTACACCTTC
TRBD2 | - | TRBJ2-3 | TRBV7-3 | CASSRLAVDTQYF | TGTGCCAGCAGCCGTCTAGCGGTTGATACGCAGTATTTT
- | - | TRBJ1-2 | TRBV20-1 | CSVTGLYGYTF | TGCAGTGTCACAGGGCTATATGGCTACACCTTC
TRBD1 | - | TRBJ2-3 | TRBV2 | CASSPAPGTGWTDTQYF | TGTGCCAGCAGCCCCGCCCCCGGGACAGGGTGGACAGATACGCAGTATTTT
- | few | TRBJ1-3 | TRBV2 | CASNPDSNSGNTIYF | TGTGCCAGCAATCCGGACAGTAACTCTGGAAACACCATATATTTT